The clone carrying this T cell receptor (beta chain) was picked up one time. The junction departs from germline at one end; a sequencing error may be responsible. This sample was taken from a study of blood T cell repertoires in COVID-19. Study at large: The cDNA or gDNA used as material had been derived from T cells, B-cell-depleted T cells, or PBMCs.

The V gene's germline CDR1 is SNHLY and CDR2 FYNNEI. The CDR3 covers 13 residues. Original methodology: Estimation of nucleated cell counts was performed using reference gene primer amplification. Profiling relied on immunoSEQ multiplex PCR, and the TCRdb table lists in-frame clones only, not all of them. That table furnishes V, J and clone size, whereas the DNA furnished D and trimming. The repertoire holds under 150,000 clones, 75% to 90% seen once, with about 16% in the top ten. V gene TRBV2 combines with J gene TRBJ2-7; D is unclear. The material sequenced was peripheral blood. The TCR sequence derives from a woman in her fifties or sixties who had recovered from COVID-19. CDR3 sequence: CASSLDKDVSYDF. The CDR3 DNA reads as TGTGCCAGCAGTCTAGATAAAGACGTCTCCTACGACTTC.